The 25 T cell receptor beta chains reported below all come from one sample, sequenced in a study of preoperative IRX-2 immunotherapy in early breast cancer. The treatment was: preoperative locoregional IRX-2 cytokine immunotherapy. TCRdb's copy holds only in-frame clones and misses some; the assay was immunoSEQ multiplex PCR. The sample carries some 30,000 clones, roughly 80% recorded once. Specimen: lymph node tissue, collected from a patient treated with IRX-2 immunotherapy. The source of these receptors is a human donor with breast cancer.

The rearrangement uses TRBV29-1 and TRBJ1-2; no clear D gene. The V end was cut by 2 bases, the J end by 9 bases, with 13 bases between. Germline assignment: CDR1 SQVTM and CDR2 ANQGSEA. The CDR3 is 12 residues long. For the CDR3, the DNA is TGCAGCGTTGAAAAATCTACCCGACGCTACACCTTC. It yields the protein CSVEKSTRRYTF. The full variable domain, its missing parts supplied by reference TRBV29-1 and TRBJ1-2, is SAVISQKPSRDICQRGTSLTIQCQVDSQVTMMFWYRQQPGQSLTLIATANQGSEATYESGFVIDKFPISRPNLTFSTLTVSNMSPEDSSIYLCSVEKSTRRYTFGSGTRLTVV.

This chain uses TRBV19 with TRBJ1-1; perhaps TRBD1 as D (6 bases). V shed 0 bases and J shed 1 base, with 9 bases lying between them. The CDR3 contains 15 residues. In germline, CDR1 is LNHDA, CDR2 SQIVND (reference sequence). The CDR3 coding sequence is TGTGCCAGTAGTATAGACGCACAGGGGAACACTGAAGCTTTCTTT. This codes for CASSIDAQGNTEAFF.

The chain links TRBV15 to TRBJ1-4, with D possibly TRBD1 on 5 matching bases. Germline loops: CDR1 LNHNV, CDR2 YYDKDF (reference sequence). The CDR3 is 16 residues long. V was shortened by 1 base and J by 8 bases, with 17 bases between the two germline ends. The chain's CDR3 is CATSRVGKGAQEKLFF. CDR3 DNA sequence: TGTGCCACCAGCAGAGTGGGAAAAGGGGCGCAGGAAAAACTGTTTTTT. Full variable domain (remainder filled in from reference TRBV15 and TRBJ1-4): DAMVIQNPRYQVTQFGKPVTLSCSQTLNHNVMYWYQQKSSQAPKLLFHYYDKDFNNEADTPDNFQSRRPNTSFCFLDIRSPGLGDTAMYLCATSRVGKGAQEKLFFGSGTQLSVL.

The chain employs TRBV28 and TRBJ1-4; 7 nucleotides agree with TRBD1. V lost 5 bases to trimming and J lost 4 bases; unmatched junction nucleotides: 4. CDR1 MDHEN and CDR2 SYDVKM come from the germline V gene. This CDR3 is 14 amino acids long. CDR3: CASSQGQYNEKLFF. The CDR3 DNA follows: TGTGCCAGCAGTCAGGGACAGTATAATGAAAAACTGTTTTTT.

The chain is built from TRBV6-8 and TRBJ1-5; D is ambiguous. The CDR3 loop spans 16 amino acids. Germline CDR1 is MNHGY and CDR2 is SAAAGT. Trimming took off 4 bases at V and 3 bases at J, with 16 bases between the two ends. In DNA form, the CDR3 reads TGTGCCAGCAGTTCGGGGAAAAGGTACATCAATCAGCCCCAGCATTTT. Protein product: CASSSGKRYINQPQHF.

The V gene is TRBV30, the J gene TRBJ2-7, with a possible D match to TRBD1 (5 bases). V dropped 1 base and J dropped 0 bases, with 13 bases sitting between them. Germline V gene data show CDR1 as GTSNPN and CDR2 as SVGIG (reference sequence). The CDR3 runs to 15 residues. CDR3 nucleotide sequence: TGTGCCTGGAGTGCAGGGCGTTCCCTCTCCTACGAGCAGTACTTC. Translation: CAWSAGRSLSYEQYF.

This chain connects TRBV6-8 to TRBJ2-1; possibly TRBD2 for D (6 bases). The CDR3 consists of 15 residues. Germline V lookup: CDR1 MNHGY, CDR2 SAAAGT. The V end was cut by 2 bases, the J end by 4 bases, with 12 bases between. The CDR3 sequence: CASSYLEGLYNEQFF. Written as DNA, the CDR3 is TGTGCCAGCAGTTACCTGGAGGGGCTGTACAATGAGCAGTTCTTC.

This clone was counted a few times. V gene TRBV18 combines with J gene TRBJ2-1; 7 bases line up with TRBD2. Losses at the gene ends were 4 bases for V and 8 bases for J; bases not matched to a gene: 8. Germline lookup yields CDR1 KGHSH and CDR2 LQKENI. The CDR3 runs 14 residues. CDR3 DNA: TGTGCCAGCTCACTTTCACGACTAGCCGATGAGCAGTTCTTC. The encoded protein is CASSLSRLADEQFF.

The V and J genes are TRBV6-8 and TRBJ1-6; D gene unclear. Germline V CDR1 and CDR2: MNHGY, SAAAGT. Trimming took 8 bases from V and 0 from J, leaving 11 bases between them. The CDR3 covers 15 residues. The CDR3 is CASGVASSYNSPLHF. The DNA of the CDR3 is TGTGCCAGCGGTGTGGCAAGCTCCTATAATTCACCCCTCCACTTT.

The chain carries TRBV6-8 and TRBJ2-4; no firm D call. The CDR3 extends over 12 amino acids. The germline V and J ends were trimmed by 4 bases and 6 bases, with 7 bases remaining between them. CDR1 and CDR2 (germline): MNHGY, SAAAGT. The CDR3 protein is CASSSGRNIQYF. CDR3 DNA sequence: TGTGCCAGCAGTTCCGGCAGAAACATTCAGTACTTC.

This chain links TRBV19 with TRBJ2-7, with D possibly being TRBD1 (5 bases). The V gene's germline CDR1 is LNHDA and CDR2 SQIVND (reference sequence). The CDR3 consists of 13 residues. V lost 3 bases and J lost 4, with 10 bases in between. In DNA form, the CDR3 reads TGTGCCAGTAGTATTTCAGGGCTGTACGAGCAGTACTTC. Amino acid sequence: CASSISGLYEQYF.

This chain joins TRBV15 and TRBJ2-5, with D hard to call. Trimming took 0 bases from V and 1 from J, leaving 6 bases between them. CDR1 is LNHNV and CDR2 is YYDKDF in the germline V gene (reference sequence). This CDR3 is built from 14 residues. CDR3 nucleotide sequence: TGTGCCACCAGCAGAGACCGGGCCCAAGAGACCCAGTACTTC. Translation: CATSRDRAQETQYF.

The chain combines TRBV19 with TRBJ2-7; D perhaps matches TRBD2 (5 bases). This CDR3 region has 14 residues. Germline-derived CDR1 and CDR2 are LNHDA and SQIVND (reference sequence). The ends were cut back, 10 bases at V and 1 base at J, with 17 bases in the middle. DNA of the CDR3: TGTGCCACCAAGAATTGGGGAGAATCCTACGAGCAGTACTTC. This gives the protein CATKNWGESYEQYF. The full variable domain, rest sourced from reference TRBV19 and TRBJ2-7, is DGGITQSPKYLFRKEGQNVTLSCEQNLNHDAMYWYRQDPGQGLRLIYYSQIVNDFQKGDIAEGYSVSREKKESFPLTVTSAQKNPTAFYLCATKNWGESYEQYFGPGTRLTVT.

This rearrangement joins TRBV7-4 to TRBJ1-1, with D perhaps matching TRBD1 (6 bases). Germline V gene sequence: CDR1 SGHVT, CDR2 SQSDAQ. CDR3 length: 14 amino acids. The V gene lost 2 bases and the J gene lost 6 bases, with 13 bases spanning the gap. CDR3 in amino acids: CASSLRSGASEAFF. The CDR3 DNA reads as TGTGCCAGCAGCTTAAGGTCAGGGGCTTCTGAAGCTTTCTTT.

J is TRBJ2-6 and V is TRBV6-8; no definite D call. The CDR3 is made up of 14 amino acids. Germline lookup yields CDR1 MNHGY and CDR2 SAAAGT. V gave up 7 bases and J gave up 2 bases, with 9 bases separating them. The CDR3 region is CASIGLAGANVLTF. The DNA for the CDR3 is TGTGCCAGCATAGGTTTGGCTGGGGCCAACGTCCTGACTTTC.

This clone came up once. V gene TRBV6-8 combines with J gene TRBJ1-2; tentatively, D is TRBD1 (5 bases). Germline lookup yields CDR1 MNHGY and CDR2 SAAAGT. CDR3 length equals 13 residues. With 2 bases removed from V and 4 bases from J, the gap between germline ends came to 8 bases. The CDR3 nucleotides read TGTGCCAGCAGTTACCGGGGGGGCTATGGCTACACCTTC. The encoded protein is CASSYRGGYGYTF.

The chain is built from TRBV15 and TRBJ2-7; D gene ambiguous. The germline V and J ends were trimmed by 1 base and 4 bases, with 11 bases remaining between them. Germline V gene sequence: CDR1 LNHNV, CDR2 YYDKDF (reference sequence). This CDR3 contains 14 residues. The CDR3 loop reads CATSRGGSTYEQYF. The CDR3, as DNA: TGTGCCACCAGCAGAGGCGGCAGTACATACGAGCAGTACTTC.

CDR3 amino acids: CASSLAFTGAPNTEAFF. DNA for the CDR3: TGTGCCAGCAGYTTAGCCTTTACAGGTGCCCCGAACACTGAAGCTTTCTTT. The rearrangement links TRBV8-2 to TRBJ1-1; the DNA was not used to check the table's D call, TRBD1. TRBV8-2 represents a pseudogene. CDR3 size: 17 residues.

The chain recombines TRBV5-1 with TRBJ1-2, with a tentative D call TRBD1 (5 bases). V lost 4 bases to trimming and J lost 3 bases, with 16 bases between them. In germline, CDR1 is SGHRS, CDR2 YFSETQ. The CDR3 spans 15 residues. CDR3 residues: CASSQEKSRDYGYTF. In DNA form, the CDR3 reads TGCGCCAGCAGCCAAGAAAAGTCCAGGGACTATGGCTACACCTTC.

The chain is built from TRBV4-1 and TRBJ1-6, with 7 bases identical to TRBD1. V shed 0 bases, J shed 6 bases, and the junction held 14 bases outside the gene matches. Germline values: CDR1 MGHRA, CDR2 YSYEKL. The CDR3 consists of 19 residues. The CDR3 DNA reads as TGCGCCAGCAGCCAAGATCCGGTACAGGGGTCCGATGTTAATTCACCCCTCCACTTT. It codes for CASSQDPVQGSDVNSPLHF.

V usage is TRBV27 and J usage is TRBJ1-4; D is ambiguous. V lost 7 bases and J lost 0, with 9 bases in between. From germline, CDR1 is MNHEY and CDR2 SMNVEV (reference sequence). CDR3 length equals 14 residues. This CDR3 reads CASNRAATNEKLFF. The CDR3 nucleotides are TGTGCCAGCAATCGCGCCGCAACTAATGAAAAACTGTTTTTT.

The chain is built from TRBV5-1 and TRBJ2-1; TRBD1 might be the D (6 bases). Germline V gene data show CDR1 as SGHRS and CDR2 as YFSETQ. The germline V and J ends were trimmed by 4 bases and 2 bases, with 10 bases remaining between them. The CDR3 sequence is 14 residues long. The CDR3 region is CASSKGTPYNEQFF. The CDR3 DNA follows: TGCGCCAGCAGCAAAGGGACACCCTACAATGAGCAGTTCTTC.

This CDR3 reads CASSLYRLDNSPLHF. The CDR3 bases are TGTGCCAGCAGTTTATACCGACTCGATAATTCACCCCTCCACTTT. The chain recombines TRBV28 with TRBJ1-6; no firm D call. V gave up 1 base and J gave up 5 bases, with 9 bases separating them. Germline V gives CDR1 MDHEN, CDR2 SYDVKM. This CDR3 has 15 amino acids.

V is TRBV28 and J is TRBJ2-7, with D possibly called TRBD1 or TRBD2 (5 bases each). The germline CDR1 and CDR2 sequences are MDHEN and SYDVKM. Between the trimmed V and J ends, which lost 5 bases and 9 bases, there was a span of 20 bases. The CDR3 totals 14 residues. The CDR3 protein is CASSTRDGRKGQYF. DNA of the CDR3: TGTGCCAGCAGTACCCGGGACGGTAGGAAGGGGCAGTACTTC.

Only a few counts were recorded for this clone. The chain is built from TRBV12-1 and TRBJ1-3. TRBV12-1 is shown as a pseudogene. This CDR3 comprises 15 residues. CDR3 sequence (DNA): TGTGCCAGCAGCTTCTGTCGGGTAGCTGGAAACACCATATATTTT. It yields the protein CASSFCRVAGNTIYF.